This T cell receptor (beta chain) came from a study of blood T cell repertoires in COVID-19. Overall study context: Sites across the United States, Italy and Spain contributed samples from acute and convalescent COVID-19.

The CDR3 loop spans 14 amino acids. The germline CDR1 and CDR2 sequences are MNHEY and SVGAGI. V shed 6 bases and J 2 bases; nucleotides not matched to a gene: 1. In the study's own analysis: Cell counts per sample came from amplifying reference gene primers. TCRdb's table, derived via immunoSEQ multiplex PCR, lists solely in-frame clones and lacks some. For V, J and clone size, that table is used; D and trimming come from the DNA. The data contain about 110,000 clones, roughly four fifths of them seen just once; the ten biggest clones take up 8% to 9.5%. V is TRBV6-5 and J is TRBJ1-6; 7 bases are shared with TRBD1. The clonotype originates from a woman between 70 and 85 years old with acute or convalescent COVID-19. Sequencing used peripheral blood. The CDR3: CASRGTAYNSPLHF. Written as DNA, the CDR3 is TGTGCCAGCAGGGGGACAGCCTATAATTCACCCCTCCACTTT.